The 2 T cell receptor beta chains below were found in one sample sequenced in a study of beta chain features in type 1 diabetes. The sequenced template was cDNA made from the entire isolated RNA. Sequencing was performed with immunoSEQ multiplex PCR; in TCRdb, only in-frame clones are kept and a portion is missing. The repertoire consists of over 150,000 clones, with about 13% occurring once and the leading ten covering 0.62%. Sequenced: central memory CD4+ T cells from blood. The receptors come from a young woman in good health.

This chain connects TRBV7-9 to TRBJ2-7, with TRBD2 identical over 9 bases. The CDR3 spans 15 residues. Germline V CDR1 and CDR2: SEHNR, FQNEAQ (reference sequence). The V segment lost 6 bases and the J segment 6 bases; nucleotides outside the gene matches: 12. The CDR3 DNA sequence: TGTGCCAGCAGTCCGCCGGGACTAGCTACCGTCGAGCAGTACTTC. Amino acid sequence: CASSPPGLATVEQYF. Complete variable domain (other parts from reference TRBV7-9 and TRBJ2-7): DTGVSQNPRHKITKRGQNVTFRCDPISEHNRLYWYRQTLGQGPEFLTYFQNEAQLEKSRLLSDRFSAERPKGSFSTLEIQRTEQGDSAMYLCASSPPGLATVEQYFGPGTRLTVT.

The chain is built from TRBV9 and TRBJ2-1; TRBD2 matches 7 bases. Trimming at V came to 5 bases and at J to 7 bases, leaving 15 bases not matched to a gene. There are 16 residues in the CDR3. Germline V gives CDR1 SGDLS, CDR2 YYNGEE. CDR3 sequence reads: CASRRLGGSKENEQFF. The CDR3 DNA reads as TGTGCCAGCAGGCGACTGGGCGGGAGCAAGGAAAATGAGCAGTTCTTC.